This TCR beta chain was sequenced during a study of lymphopenia after photon versus proton radiotherapy. Findings and caveats of the study: Proton therapy kept repertoires fairly stable, unlike photons, which gained effector/memory cells. Post-nadir TCR diversity decline inversely tracked overall survival among those who died.

Profiling relied on immunoSEQ multiplex PCR, and the TCRdb table lists in-frame clones only, not all of them. The sample includes about 160,000 clones, about 85% of them seen just once. For this clone: Its antigen is not identified.

Trimming shortened V by 1 base and J by 4 bases, and 7 bases separated the two germline ends. The CDR3 extends over 13 amino acids. The germline gives CDR1 MNHEY, CDR2 SVGAGI. Sequencing was performed on peripheral blood, taken from a patient treated with photon-based radiotherapy. The chain has TRBV6-5 and TRBJ1-1, with a possible D match to TRBD1 (5 bases). The TCR originated in a man aged 50 or older with gastric cancer. CDR3 sequence reads: CASSYLGGTEAFF. CDR3 DNA: TGTGCCAGCAGTTACTTGGGGGGCACTGAAGCTTTCTTT.